These 25 T cell receptor beta chains share one sample of origin, sequenced in a study of shared clonotypes between healthy human individuals. Clones were read by immunoSEQ multiplex PCR, and TCRdb kept only the in-frame ones, dropping some. The data hold around 1.5 million clones, with roughly 98% observed a single time. The sample consisted of naive CD4+ T cells sorted from blood. The subset here: CD45RA+ positively selected. All receptors come from a man between 25 and 39 years old in good health.

V usage is TRBV5-5 and J usage is TRBJ1-5; 7 positions agree with TRBD1. The CDR3 consists of 15 residues. The germline V gene has CDR1 SGHKS and CDR2 YYEKEE (reference sequence). J was trimmed by 6 bases and V by 3 bases; bases with no gene match: 9. CDR3 region: CASSYQVTGPQPQHF. DNA of the CDR3: TGTGCCAGCAGCTACCAAGTGACAGGGCCTCAGCCCCAGCATTTT.

This rearrangement joins TRBV5-1 to TRBJ1-4; D unresolved. The V and J ends lost 7 bases and 4 bases respectively, with 11 bases between them. The CDR3 covers 13 residues. Germline CDR1 and CDR2: SGHRS and YFSETQ. For the CDR3, the DNA is TGCGCCAGCTCAAGACGGATTAATGAAAAACTGTTTTTT. Translating it yields CASSRRINEKLFF.

This clone was seen only once. The genes are TRBV29-1 and TRBJ2-7, with TRBD2 matching 7 bases. The germline CDR1 and CDR2 sequences are SQVTM and ANQGSEA. V trimming: 2 bases; J trimming: 4 bases; junction bases outside the gene matches: 5. The CDR3 runs 13 residues. The CDR3 reads CSVELGRGYEQYF. The CDR3 nucleotides are TGCAGCGTTGAATTGGGGCGGGGGTACGAGCAGTACTTC.

This rearrangement joins TRBV30 to TRBJ2-3; D remains ambiguous. The CDR3 has 14 residues. Germline V gives CDR1 GTSNPN, CDR2 SVGIG (reference sequence). Trimming removed 0 bases from V and 2 bases from J, with 9 bases in between. CDR3 in amino acids: CAWSVDSSTDTQYF. The DNA for the CDR3 is TGTGCCTGGAGTGTGGATAGTTCCACAGATACGCAGTATTTT. The variable domain in full, with the rest retrieved from reference TRBV30 and TRBJ2-3, is SQTIHQWPATLVQPVGSPLSLECTVEGTSNPNLYWYRQAAGRGLQLLFYSVGIGQISSEVPQNLSASRPQDRQFILSSKKLLLSDSGFYLCAWSVDSSTDTQYFGPGTRLTVL.

This clone occurred once. V gene TRBV18 combines with J gene TRBJ1-2; no definite D call. Trimming removed 1 base at V and 0 bases at J, with 15 bases between. The CDR3 has 17 amino acids. Germline V gene sequence: CDR1 KGHSH, CDR2 LQKENI. CDR3 DNA: TGTGCCAGCTCACCACGACCCTCGAGAGGCACTAACTATGGCTACACCTTC. Residues: CASSPRPSRGTNYGYTF.

This rearrangement joins TRBV4-2 to TRBJ1-2; 8 bases line up with TRBD1. Germline V gene sequence: CDR1 LGHNA, CDR2 YNFKEQ. V lost 10 bases and J lost 9; bases outside the gene matches: 16. This CDR3 contains 14 residues. CDR3: CANSARQGSTRYTF. The DNA for the CDR3 is TGTGCCAACTCCGCCCGACAGGGGTCGACGCGCTACACCTTC.

Remarks on this clone: The identical CDR3 is also encoded by other nucleotide sequences in the sample. The chain is built from TRBV7-2 and TRBJ2-1; D is uncertain. Germline V lookup: CDR1 SGHTA, CDR2 FQGNSA. The length of the CDR3 is 11 residues. V gave up 5 bases and J gave up 2 bases, with 1 base separating them. CDR3 sequence reads: CASSAYNEQFF. Written as DNA, the CDR3 is TGTGCCAGCAGCGCCTACAATGAGCAGTTCTTC.

The rearrangement joins TRBV10-1 to TRBJ2-1, with a weak D call TRBD1 (6 bases). Germline CDR1 is WNHNN and CDR2 is SYGVQD (reference sequence). Trimming pared 3 bases from V and 7 bases from J, leaving 13 bases between. The CDR3 is 14 amino acids. CDR3 nucleotides: TGCGCCAGCAGTGATCAGGGGTTGAGGAATGAGCAGTTCTTC. This codes for CASSDQGLRNEQFF.

The chain links TRBV19 to TRBJ2-2; D is possibly TRBD2 (5 bases). The ends were cut back, 3 bases at V and 6 bases at J, with 8 bases in the middle. Germline CDR1 and CDR2: LNHDA and SQIVND (reference sequence). This CDR3 spans 13 amino acids. CDR3 DNA sequence: TGTGCCAGTAGTATTATGGGAGCCGGGGAGCTGTTTTTT. It encodes CASSIMGAGELFF.

The J gene is TRBJ2-7, the V gene TRBV28, with TRBD2 identical over 11 bases. The CDR3 has 14 residues. V lost 6 bases and J lost 3; bases outside the gene matches: 4. Germline CDR1 is MDHEN and CDR2 is SYDVKM. DNA for the CDR3: TGTGCCAGCAGAACTAGCGGGAGTCGCTACGAGCAGTACTTC. Protein: CASRTSGSRYEQYF.

This clone was found once. V is TRBV7-9 and J is TRBJ2-2; TRBD1 aligns across 7 bases. The CDR3 sequence is 14 residues long. The V segment lost 3 bases and the J segment 3 bases; nucleotides outside the gene matches: 1. In germline, CDR1 is SEHNR, CDR2 FQNEAQ (reference sequence). The CDR3 DNA reads TGTGCCAGCAGCTTTACAGGGGACACCGGGGAGCTGTTTTTT. Protein: CASSFTGDTGELFF.

The V call is TRBV5-1, the J call TRBJ2-1, with D perhaps given as TRBD1 or TRBD2 (5 bases each). The germline gives CDR1 SGHRS, CDR2 YFSETQ. This CDR3 is 13 amino acids long. Trimming removed 4 bases from V and 7 bases from J, with 12 bases in between. DNA of the CDR3: TGCGCCAGCAGCCCGGGACGGGGAAATGAGCAGTTCTTC. Its translation: CASSPGRGNEQFF.

J is TRBJ2-4 and V is TRBV29-1; D is ambiguous. The CDR3 is made up of 14 amino acids. The germline gives CDR1 SQVTM, CDR2 ANQGSEA. Trimming stripped 5 bases from V and 0 bases from J, with 11 bases between. The CDR3 loop reads CSVYAPKAKNIQYF. DNA for the CDR3: TGCAGCGTTTATGCTCCGAAAGCCAAAAACATTCAGTACTTC.

A word on this clone: Other DNA sequences in this specimen translate into the identical CDR3. The chain combines TRBV9 with TRBJ2-1; no firm D call. The germline CDR1 and CDR2 sequences are SGDLS and YYNGEE. The CDR3 sequence is 13 residues long. V lost 3 bases and J lost 5, with 9 bases in between. The CDR3 DNA sequence: TGTGCCAGCAGCGCCCGCACCCACAATGAGCAGTTCTTC. Translating it yields CASSARTHNEQFF.

The V gene is TRBV9, the J gene TRBJ1-4; 7 bases are shared with TRBD1. The germline V gene encodes CDR1 SGDLS and CDR2 YYNGEE. CDR3 length: 16 residues. Trimming removed 2 bases from V and 0 bases from J; junction bases left unmatched: 4. CDR3 residues: CASSVGDSATNEKLFF. The CDR3 nucleotides read TGTGCCAGCAGCGTGGGGGACAGTGCAACTAATGAAAAACTGTTTTTT.

To note about this clone: Other nucleotide sequences in the sample specify the same CDR3. This rearrangement joins TRBV6-1 to TRBJ2-1; D is unclear. CDR3 length: 12 residues. V dropped 6 bases and J dropped 1 base, with 4 bases sitting between them. Germline V CDR1 and CDR2: MNHNS, SASEGT. CDR3 loop: CASSVSYNEQFF. The CDR3 DNA reads TGTGCCAGCAGCGTTTCCTACAATGAGCAGTTCTTC.

The J gene is TRBJ2-7, the V gene TRBV28; 7 bases line up with TRBD1. The J segment lost 3 bases and the V segment lost 3 bases, leaving 8 bases of the junction unmatched. This CDR3 spans 15 amino acids. Germline V gene data show CDR1 as MDHEN and CDR2 as SYDVKM. The CDR3 DNA follows: TGTGCCAGCAGTTTCAACAGGGGTAGACTCTACGAGCAGTACTTC. This gives the protein CASSFNRGRLYEQYF.

This clone was counted once. The chain links TRBV6-1 to TRBJ1-5; the D gene is possibly TRBD1 (5 bases). The length of the CDR3 is 19 residues. V was shortened by 4 bases and J by 5 bases, with 27 bases between the two germline ends. Per germline, CDR1 MNHNS and CDR2 SASEGT. The CDR3 region has the DNA TGTGCCAGCAGTGGGGCAAGGGGAGAAGGGCGCGAACCCCATCAGCCCCAGCATTTT. Protein: CASSGARGEGREPHQPQHF.

The genes are TRBV7-8 and TRBJ1-1; 7 nucleotides agree with TRBD1. The CDR3 runs to 15 residues. V was pared by 2 bases and J by 5 bases, with 8 bases of the junction left unmatched. Germline-derived CDR1 and CDR2 are SGHVS and FQNEAQ. CDR3 loop: CASSLRRGLGTEAFF. CDR3 coding DNA: TGTGCCAGCAGCTTACGGAGGGGGCTAGGAACTGAAGCTTTCTTT.

The rearrangement joins TRBV5-4 to TRBJ1-1, with D possibly being TRBD1 (5 bases). Germline CDR1 and CDR2: SGHNT and YYREEE (reference sequence). The V gene lost 4 bases and the J gene lost 1 base, with 17 bases spanning the gap. CDR3 length equals 16 residues. CDR3 DNA: TGTGCCAGCAGCCCGGTATGGACGGGACCGAACACTGAAGCTTTCTTT. It translates to CASSPVWTGPNTEAFF.

The chain carries TRBV18 and TRBJ2-1; maybe TRBD1 (6 bases). Germline CDR1 reads KGHSH; CDR2 reads LQKENI. The V and J ends lost 3 bases and 5 bases respectively, with 11 bases between them. The CDR3 runs 14 residues. The CDR3 sequence is CASSPPRGNNEQFF. CDR3 DNA sequence: TGTGCCAGCTCACCGCCCAGGGGTAACAATGAGCAGTTCTTC.

The chain joins TRBV18 to TRBJ2-7; 7 bases match TRBD2. CDR1 and CDR2 (germline): KGHSH, LQKENI. The CDR3 sequence is 15 residues long. V lost 2 bases to trimming and J lost 0 bases; unmatched junction nucleotides: 4. The CDR3 is CASSPMGGSSYEQYF. The CDR3 DNA reads TGTGCCAGCTCACCAATGGGGGGGAGCTCCTACGAGCAGTACTTC.

Points on this clone: This sample also contains other DNA sequences that code for the same CDR3. The gene calls are TRBV18 and TRBJ2-5, with D perhaps TRBD1 (5 bases). Germline CDR1 KGHSH, CDR2 LQKENI. This CDR3 is built from 11 residues. V was trimmed by 5 bases and J by 7 bases, leaving 8 bases between them. This CDR3 reads CASSTQGTQYF. The CDR3 coding sequence is TGTGCCAGCTCAACGCAGGGGACCCAGTACTTC.

The rearrangement links TRBV6-1 to TRBJ1-5; D uncertain. Germline assignment: CDR1 MNHNS and CDR2 SASEGT. V lost 8 bases and J 6 bases, leaving 17 bases between the germline ends. The CDR3 length is 14 residues. As DNA, the CDR3 is TGTGCCAGCGCCGAGGCCTACCGGAGTCAGCCCCAGCATTTT. Amino acids: CASAEAYRSQPQHF.

Remarks on this clone: The sample contains more than one DNA sequence encoding this CDR3. This chain links TRBV27 with TRBJ2-7; TRBD1 might be the D (5 bases). The germline V gene encodes CDR1 MNHEY and CDR2 SMNVEV (reference sequence). The length of the CDR3 is 15 residues. The germline V and J ends were trimmed by 2 bases and 1 base, with 12 bases remaining between them. The CDR3 loop is CASSLRQGASYEQYF. The CDR3 DNA is TGTGCCAGCAGTTTACGCCAGGGCGCTTCCTACGAGCAGTACTTC.